Each of the 20 T cell receptor beta chains below was sequenced from the same sample in a study of lung T cells in sarcoidosis with Löfgren's syndrome. MiXCR, run by TCRdb on the reads, gives a single entry per CDR3 protein. The table lists about 63,000 distinct CDR3 sequences, approximately 21% of them singletons. Sequenced input: CD4+ T cells from PBMCs. All receptors come from a human donor with sarcoidosis (Löfgren's syndrome or another form), or a control subject (not recorded which).

This clonotype was picked up many times. V usage is TRBV5-1 and J usage is TRBJ2-5; D is possibly TRBD1 (6 bases). Germline V gives CDR1 SGHRS, CDR2 YFSETQ. The ends were cut back, 4 bases at V and 2 bases at J, with 15 bases in the middle. The CDR3 has 15 amino acids. CDR3 amino acids: CASSQSGVLQETQYF. The DNA of the CDR3 is TGCGCCAGCAGCCAGTCAGGGGTCCTACAAGAGACCCAGTACTTC.

This clonotype was recorded at least ten times. The chain is built from TRBV20-1 and TRBJ2-1, with 10 bases matching TRBD2. Germline V gene sequence: CDR1 DFQATT, CDR2 SNEGSKA (reference sequence). The CDR3 contains 16 residues. V lost 6 bases to trimming and J lost 4 bases; unmatched junction nucleotides: 12. Here the CDR3 reads CSAMLIAGGLYNEQFF. CDR3 DNA: TGCAGTGCCATGCTTATAGCGGGAGGACTATACAATGAGCAGTTCTTC.

This clonotype was found many times. The chain is built from TRBV20-1 and TRBJ2-2; D remains ambiguous. CDR1 is DFQATT, CDR2 SNEGSKA, per germline (reference sequence). V lost 3 bases, J lost 2 bases, and 10 bases lay in between. The CDR3 spans 14 residues. This CDR3 is CSARFPDNTGELFF. The CDR3, as DNA: TGCAGTGCTAGGTTCCCCGACAACACCGGGGAGCTGTTTTTT.

In this sample, this clonotype turned up a few times. A much larger clone lies a single base off, so this may be a read error. The V call is TRBV20-1, the J call TRBJ1-1, with D hard to call. The CDR3 spans 11 residues. The germline CDR1 and CDR2 sequences are DFQATT and SNEGSKA (reference sequence). The CDR3 DNA sequence: TGCAGCTGGGCGGCTGACACTGAAACTTTCTTT. It is translated as CSWAADTETFF.

This clonotype was detected a few times. CDR3 DNA sequence: TGTGCCAGCAGTTTCCTCGGACAGGGGGCAGATACGCAGTATTTT. Translated: CASSFLGQGADTQYF. V is TRBV12-3 or TRBV12-4 and J is TRBJ2-3, with 10 bases lining up with TRBD1. There are 15 residues in the CDR3. The V and J ends lost 3 bases and 4 bases, in that order; junction bases with no gene match: 4.

In its sample, this clonotype was seen many times. This chain joins TRBV24-1 and TRBJ1-1; the match to TRBD1 covers 7 bases. The CDR3 length is 14 residues. Germline V gene lookup returns CDR1 KGHDR and CDR2 SFDVKD. With V trimmed by 11 bases and J by 1 base, 9 bases remained unmatched. The CDR3 reads CASRGQPRNTEAFF. In nucleotides, the CDR3 is TGTGCCAGCCGGGGACAGCCAAGGAACACTGAAGCTTTCTTT.

A word on this clonotype: It may be a read error: a sequence one base away is much more abundant. The rearrangement uses TRBV7-9 and TRBJ2-1, with D tentatively TRBD2 (5 bases). Germline loops: CDR1 SEHNR, CDR2 FQNEAQ (reference sequence). This CDR3 is 15 amino acids long. CDR3: CASSPRGSSHNEQFF. CDR3 coding DNA: TGTGCCAGCAGCCCCCGTGGGAGCTCCCACAATGAGCAGTTCTTC.

This clonotype was recorded a few times. This chain links TRBV24-1 with TRBJ1-1, with D possibly TRBD1 on 5 matching bases. Looked up from germline, CDR1 is KGHDR and CDR2 is SFDVKD. V lost 8 bases and J lost 1, with 13 bases in between. The CDR3 has 14 amino acids. For the CDR3, the DNA is TGTGCCACCACCAGCGGGGGAAGGAACACTGAAGCTTTCTTT. As protein: CATTSGGRNTEAFF.

The table lists this clonotype with many counts. The chain joins TRBV4-2 to TRBJ2-5, with D maybe TRBD2 (6 bases). This CDR3 is 15 amino acids long. Trimming removed 1 base at V and 4 bases at J, with 13 bases between. In germline, CDR1 is LGHNA, CDR2 YNFKEQ. The CDR3 sequence: CASSQGGAEGETQYF. CDR3 sequence (DNA): TGTGCCAGCAGCCAAGGCGGAGCGGAGGGAGAGACCCAGTACTTC.

The chain is built from TRBV3-1 and TRBJ2-5, with 9 nucleotides matching TRBD2. The CDR3 runs to 17 residues. Germline loops: CDR1 LGHDT, CDR2 YNNKEL (reference sequence). V trimming: 0 bases; J trimming: 5 bases; junction bases outside the gene matches: 10. This CDR3 is CASSQDKGAGGRETQYF. CDR3 bases: TGTGCCAGCAGCCAAGATAAAGGAGCGGGAGGACGGGAGACCCAGTACTTC.

This clonotype occurred many times. V and J are TRBV6-6 and TRBJ2-5, with D unresolved. Trimming cost V 2 bases and J 4 bases, with 5 bases left between them. Germline CDR1 MNHNY, CDR2 SVGAGI (reference sequence). The CDR3 runs 12 residues. The CDR3 protein is CASSYGIETQYF. CDR3 nucleotides: TGTGCCAGCAGTTACGGGATAGAGACCCAGTACTTC.

With respect to this clonotype: This could be a read error, since a much larger clone is one nucleotide away. V usage is TRBV7-6 and J usage is TRBJ2-1; 14 nucleotides match TRBD2. The CDR3 is made up of 15 amino acids. Germline lookup yields CDR1 SGHVS and CDR2 FNYEAQ. Unmatched junction bases numbered 6, after V lost 5 bases and J lost 9 bases. CDR3 loop: CASSPGLAGGSEQFF. In DNA, the CDR3 is TGTGCCAGCAGCCCTGGACTAGCGGGGGGCAGTGAGCAGTTCTTC.

This clonotype appeared many times. The gene calls are TRBV10-3 and TRBJ2-7, with D possibly being TRBD2 (5 bases). Germline loops: CDR1 ENHRY, CDR2 SYGVKD. The CDR3 contains 15 residues. The ends were cut back, 2 bases at V and 0 bases at J, with 11 bases in the middle. In nucleotides, the CDR3 is TGTGCCATCAGTGAGAGGATGGGGAGCTCCTACGAGCAGTACTTC. As protein: CAISERMGSSYEQYF.

In this sample, this clonotype turned up many times. The gene calls are TRBV6-6 and TRBJ1-5; no reliable D call. Germline V gene sequence: CDR1 MNHNY, CDR2 SVGAGI (reference sequence). This CDR3 has 13 amino acids. Trimming took off 2 bases at V and 6 bases at J, with 8 bases between the two ends. CDR3: CASSYQPGQPQHF. CDR3 DNA sequence: TGTGCCAGCAGTTACCAGCCTGGTCAGCCCCAGCATTTT.

This clonotype was counted ten times or more. The chain has TRBV29-1 and TRBJ2-3; 8 positions match TRBD1. The V gene end was trimmed by 3 bases and the J gene end by 5 bases; junction bases not matched to a gene: 4. The CDR3 runs to 13 residues. The germline gives CDR1 SQVTM, CDR2 ANQGSEA. The CDR3 coding sequence is TGCAGCGTTGACGCAGGGGGCGGAGATACGCAGTATTTT. Protein: CSVDAGGGDTQYF.

Worth noting for this clonotype: This may come from a read error, since a much larger clone is one base off. This chain joins TRBV25-1 and TRBJ2-5, with D maybe TRBD1 (5 bases). Trimming removed 2 bases from V and 7 bases from J, with 11 bases in between. CDR3 size: 13 residues. Germline-derived CDR1 and CDR2 are MGHDK and SYGVNS. The CDR3 region is CASSEVFRATQYF. Here the CDR3 DNA reads TGTGCCAGCAGTGAAGTCTTCAGGGCGACCCAGTACTTC.

This clonotype was seen repeatedly, ten times or more. The chain carries TRBV6-1 and TRBJ2-1; 10 bases fit TRBD2. This CDR3 contains 15 residues. V was pared by 6 bases and J by 7 bases, with 9 bases of the junction left unmatched. CDR1 and CDR2 from the germline V gene are MNHNS and SASEGT. CDR3 DNA: TGTGCCAGCAGAAGGACTAGCGGAATGGCAAATGAGCAGTTCTTC. Residues: CASRRTSGMANEQFF.

The chain has TRBV14 and TRBJ1-3; no firm D call. The germline gives CDR1 SGHDN, CDR2 FVKESK. The CDR3 contains 16 residues. V was trimmed by 0 bases and J by 4 bases, leaving 13 bases between them. The CDR3 nucleotides read TGTGCCAGCAGCCAAGATCTCGGGGTGTCCGGAAACACCATATATTTT. This encodes CASSQDLGVSGNTIYF.

This chain uses TRBV3-1 with TRBJ1-1; D is unresolved. Trimming pared 2 bases from V and 3 bases from J, leaving 13 bases between. Per the germline V gene, CDR1 is LGHDT and CDR2 is YNNKEL (reference sequence). The CDR3 extends over 15 amino acids. CDR3 amino acids: CASSQTSLRDTEAFF. The CDR3 nucleotides are TGTGCCAGCAGCCAAACAAGTCTACGGGACACTGAAGCTTTCTTT.

The V call is TRBV7-3, the J call TRBJ2-1; D unresolved. The V gene's germline CDR1 is SGHTA and CDR2 FQGTGA. Trimming shortened V by 3 bases and J by 9 bases, and 12 bases separated the two germline ends. CDR3 length: 13 amino acids. The DNA of the CDR3 is TGTGCCAGCAGCTTCGATCCTAGAGGTGAGCAGTTCTTC. Its protein is CASSFDPRGEQFF. The full variable domain, with the rest looked up from reference TRBV7-3 and TRBJ2-1, is GAGVSQTPSNKVTEKGKYVELRCDPISGHTALYWYRQSLGQGPEFLIYFQGTGAADDSGLPNDRFFAVRPEGSVSTLKIQRTERGDSAVYLCASSFDPRGEQFFGPGTRLTVL.